This is a list of T cell receptor beta chains from one sample in a study of control samples from healthy donors and cancer patients. The data were produced by immunoSEQ multiplex PCR, yet TCRdb's version contains in-frame clones alone and is incomplete. The sample lists 150,000 to 200,000 clones; around 90% were seen once. The sample was blood. The receptors stem from a man aged 30 to 45 in good health. The CDR3 runs from the conserved cysteine through the conserved F or W. The D gene is left open where the match is weak. Only some rows state a clone size, as once, few, many or a class for expanded clones.

TRBJ1-2 | TRBD1 | NA | TRBV7-9 | CASSSETPGGDDSPGYTF | TGTGCCAGCAGCAGCGAAACTCCAGGGGGCGATGACTCTCCCGGCTACACCTTC
TRBJ2-7 | NA | NA | TRBV2 | CASIVGKFVYEQYF | TGTGCCAGCATCGTCGGGAAATTCGTATACGAGCAGTACTTC
TRBJ1-2 | NA | NA | TRBV6-6 | CASSQGGDGYTF | TGTGCCAGCAGCCAGGGAGGGGATGGCTACACCTTC
TRBJ2-5 | NA | NA | TRBV5-1 | CASSLGANTQETQYF | TGCGCCAGCAGCTTGGGGGCTAATACCCAAGAGACCCAGTACTTC
TRBJ2-1 | NA | NA | TRBV6-2/TRBV6-3 | CASSRLEYNEQFF | TGTGCCAGCAGTCGACTAGAATACAATGAGCAGTTCTTC
TRBJ2-1 | NA | few | TRBV7-2 | CASSLVAEGGYEQFF | TGTGCCAGCAGCTTAGTGGCGGAGGGGGGCTATGAGCAGTTCTTC
TRBJ1-5 | TRBD1 | NA | TRBV2 | CASMQGGNQPQHF | TGTGCCAGCATGCAGGGGGGCAACCAGCCCCAGCATTTT
TRBJ1-1 | NA | NA | TRBV5-1 | CASSLQAANTEAFF | TGCGCCAGCAGCTTACAGGCGGCGAACACTGAAGCTTTCTTT
TRBJ2-7 | TRBD1 | once | TRBV24-1 | CATSDGQGLGEQYF | TGTGCCACCAGTGATGGACAGGGGCTAGGGGAGCAGTACTTC
TRBJ1-2 | TRBD1 | once | TRBV27 | CASTPIGQGDYGYTF | TGTGCCAGCACCCCCATCGGACAGGGAGACTATGGCTACACCTTC
TRBJ1-3 | TRBD1 | NA | TRBV29-1 | CSVRDRGSAGNTIYF | TGCAGCGTCCGGGACAGGGGGAGTGCGGGAAACACCATATATTTT
TRBJ2-1 | TRBD2 | NA | TRBV11-2 | CASRPGTSRANEQFF | TGTGCCAGCAGACCTGGGACTAGCAGAGCCAATGAGCAGTTCTTC
TRBJ2-1 | TRBD2 | NA | TRBV3-1/TRBV3-2 | CASSPQFGLAGSEQFF | TGTGCCAGCAGCCCACAATTCGGACTAGCGGGATCTGAGCAGTTCTTC
TRBJ1-6 | NA | NA | TRBV20-1 | CSASINRVRHSPLHF | TGCAGTGCTAGTATCAACAGGGTTAGGCATTCACCCCTCCACTTT
TRBJ2-2 | NA | medium-sized | TRBV9 | CASSVGNTGELFF | TGTGCCAGCAGCGTAGGGAACACCGGGGAGCTGTTTTTT
TRBJ1-1 | NA | NA | TRBV6-5 | CASIRTGEGDTEAFF | TGTGCCAGCATTAGAACGGGGGAGGGGGACACTGAAGCTTTCTTT
TRBJ1-2 | NA | NA | TRBV2 | CASQLSREGYTF | TGTGCCAGCCAGCTCTCCCGGGAGGGCTACACCTTC
TRBJ1-5 | NA | NA | TRBV28 | CASSLLGQPQHF | TGTGCCAGCAGTTTATTGGGTCAGCCCCAGCATTTT
TRBJ2-4 | TRBD2 | NA | TRBV3-1/TRBV3-2 | CASSQDQLAGAKNIQYF | TGTGCCAGCAGCCAAGATCAGCTAGCGGGGGCGAAAAACATTCAGTACTTC
TRBJ2-3 | NA | NA | TRBV18 | CASSPLLTQAGDTQYF | TGTGCCAGCTCACCACTTCTGACCCAGGCCGGAGATACGCAGTATTTT
TRBJ2-2 | NA | NA | TRBV3-1/TRBV3-2 | CASSQAVPNGELFF | TGTGCCAGCAGCCAAGCTGTACCAAACGGGGAGCTGTTTTTT
TRBJ1-1 | NA | NA | TRBV13 | CASSFTGKSTEAFF | TGTGCCAGCAGCTTTACAGGGAAGAGCACTGAAGCTTTCTTT
TRBJ1-4 | TRBD1 | NA | TRBV6-5 | CASRDTGVGKLFF | TGTGCCAGCAGGGATACAGGGGTGGGGAAACTGTTTTTT
TRBJ2-7 | NA | NA | TRBV2 | CASSDFWPNSYEQYF | TGTGCCAGCAGTGACTTCTGGCCGAATTCCTACGAGCAGTACTTC
TRBJ1-2 | NA | NA | TRBV7-2 | CASTLDRNYGYTF | TGTGCCAGCACCCTAGACAGAAACTATGGCTACACCTTC
TRBJ1-1 | NA | NA | TRBV18 | CASSATDGQNTEAFF | TGTGCCAGCTCAGCGACGGACGGACAGAACACTGAAGCTTTCTTT
TRBJ1-2 | NA | NA | TRBV3-1/TRBV3-2 | CASSRTGTRSSAATF | TGTGCCAGCAGCCGAACCGGGACGCGCTCTTCTGCGGCCACCTTC
TRBJ1-5 | TRBD1 | NA | TRBV28 | CASSTDRGYLQPQHF | TGTGCCAGCAGCACCGACAGGGGCTATTTACAGCCCCAGCATTTT
TRBJ2-7 | NA | NA | TRBV7-9 | CASSFVQGGTYEQYF | TGTGCCAGCAGCTTTGTTCAGGGGGGCACCTACGAGCAGTACTTC
TRBJ1-4 | NA | NA | TRBV7-9 | CASSLGARGEEKLFF | TGTGCCAGCAGCTTAGGAGCCCGAGGGGAGGAAAAACTGTTTTTT
TRBJ2-3 | TRBD2 | NA | TRBV6-4 | CASSLRASGSTDTQYF | TGTGCCAGCAGCCTCCGGGCTAGCGGATCCACAGATACGCAGTATTTT
TRBJ1-1 | NA | NA | TRBV6-5 | CASSNGVNTEAFF | TGTGCCAGCAGCAACGGGGTGAACACTGAAGCTTTCTTT
TRBJ1-4 | NA | NA | TRBV14 | CASSAAATNEKLFF | TGTGCCAGCAGCGCGGCCGCAACTAATGAAAAACTGTTTTTT
TRBJ1-1 | TRBD1 | NA | TRBV29-1 | CSVTVRQGVTEAFF | TGCAGCGTTACCGTGAGACAGGGGGTCACTGAAGCTTTCTTT
TRBJ1-6 | NA | NA | TRBV3-1/TRBV3-2 | CASSPRGGNSPLHF | TGTGCCAGCAGCCCTCGGGGAGGCAATTCACCCCTCCACTTT
TRBJ1-5 | NA | NA | TRBV28 | CASRGAGNSNQPQHF | TGTGCCAGCAGGGGAGCGGGGAATAGCAATCAGCCCCAGCATTTT
TRBJ1-2 | NA | NA | TRBV18 | CASSPTVGGYTF | TGTGCCAGCTCACCTACAGTTGGTGGCTACACCTTC
TRBJ2-7 | TRBD1 | once | TRBV28 | CATSGQGYEQYF | TGTGCCACCTCGGGACAGGGGTACGAGCAGTACTTC
TRBJ2-1 | NA | NA | TRBV27 | CATAQDSSYNEQFF | TGTGCCACGGCCCAAGATAGCTCCTACAATGAGCAGTTCTTC
TRBJ2-7 | NA | NA | TRBV19 | CASSIGTQRVYEQYF | TGTGCCAGTAGTATCGGAACCCAAAGAGTCTACGAGCAGTACTTC